The present T cell receptor beta chain was sequenced within a study of cytomegalovirus exposure and HLA in healthy donors. The germline gives CDR1 SGHRS, CDR2 YFSETQ. The CDR3 extends over 16 amino acids. V trimming: 4 bases; J trimming: 0 bases; junction bases outside the gene matches: 8. A multiplex PCR was run with 60 Vbeta primers and 13 Jbeta primers. This table comes from immunoSEQ multiplex PCR, and its TCRdb copy is limited to in-frame clones, with some not included. The sample lists some 220,000 clones; around four fifths were seen once. Study results and limitations: An analysis that was carried out later associated 16,951 TCR beta sequences with HLA alleles at 0.05 false discovery rate. The authors reported that TCR beta sequences could predict HLA-A and HLA-B alleles. These predictions were accurate for most subjects in the first cohort.

This clone has a handful of counts. Its antigen is unidentified. The receptor was derived from a woman aged 55-69 years in good health and CMV-seropositive. What was sequenced was PBMCs. The chain is built from TRBV5-1 and TRBJ2-3; 7 nucleotides line up with TRBD2. The CDR3 bases are TGCGCCAGCAGCCGGGGAGGGGCAGCTAGCACAGATACGCAGTATTTT. Protein: CASSRGGAASTDTQYF.